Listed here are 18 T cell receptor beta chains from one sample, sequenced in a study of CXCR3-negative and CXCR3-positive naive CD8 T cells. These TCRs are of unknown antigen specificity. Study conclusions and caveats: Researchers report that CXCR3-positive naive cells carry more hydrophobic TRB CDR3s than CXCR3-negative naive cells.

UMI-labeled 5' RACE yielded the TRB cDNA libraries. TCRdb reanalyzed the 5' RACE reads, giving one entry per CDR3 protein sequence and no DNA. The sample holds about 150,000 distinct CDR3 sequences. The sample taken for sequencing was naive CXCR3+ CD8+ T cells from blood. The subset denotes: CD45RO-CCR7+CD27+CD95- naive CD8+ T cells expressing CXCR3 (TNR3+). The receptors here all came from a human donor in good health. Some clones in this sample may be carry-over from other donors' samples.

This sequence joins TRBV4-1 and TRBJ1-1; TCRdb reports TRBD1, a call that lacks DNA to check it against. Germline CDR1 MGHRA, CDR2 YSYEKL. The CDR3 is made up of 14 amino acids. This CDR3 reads CASSHRDPGTEAFF.

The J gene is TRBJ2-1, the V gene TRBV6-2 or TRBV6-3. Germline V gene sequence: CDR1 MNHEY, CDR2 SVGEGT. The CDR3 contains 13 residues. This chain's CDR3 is CASSYGPYNEQFF.

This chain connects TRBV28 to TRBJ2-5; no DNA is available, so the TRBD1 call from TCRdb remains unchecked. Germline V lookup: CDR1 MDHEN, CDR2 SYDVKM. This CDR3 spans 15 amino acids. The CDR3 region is CASSPSAGGEETQYF.

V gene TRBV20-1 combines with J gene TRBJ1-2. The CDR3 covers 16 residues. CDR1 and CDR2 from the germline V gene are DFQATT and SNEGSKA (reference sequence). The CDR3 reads CSARGPRAGTYDGYTF.

The CDR3 is CASSLLGTGETQYF. The J gene is TRBJ2-5, the V gene TRBV28. The CDR3 runs to 14 residues. Germline CDR1 is MDHEN and CDR2 is SYDVKM.

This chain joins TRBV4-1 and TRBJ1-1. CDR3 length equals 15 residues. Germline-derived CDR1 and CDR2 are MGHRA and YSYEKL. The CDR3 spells CASSQEGRDNTEAFF.

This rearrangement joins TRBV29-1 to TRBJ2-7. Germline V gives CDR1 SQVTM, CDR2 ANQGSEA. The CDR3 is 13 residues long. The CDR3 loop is CSVVSQGTYEQYF.

The CDR3 sequence is CASSFRGQGVQETQYF. This rearrangement joins TRBV5-1 to TRBJ2-5; TCRdb reports TRBD1, a call that lacks DNA to check it against. Germline V gene data show CDR1 as SGHRS and CDR2 as YFSETQ. The CDR3 is 16 amino acids.

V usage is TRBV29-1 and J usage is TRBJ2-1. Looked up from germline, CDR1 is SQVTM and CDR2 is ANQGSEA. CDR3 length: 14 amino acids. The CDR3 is CSVARSPGDNEQFF.

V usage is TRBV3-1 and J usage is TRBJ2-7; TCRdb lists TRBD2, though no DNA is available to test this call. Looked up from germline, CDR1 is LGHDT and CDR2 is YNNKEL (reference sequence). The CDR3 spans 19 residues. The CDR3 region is CASSQPGLAGIRTSYEQYF.

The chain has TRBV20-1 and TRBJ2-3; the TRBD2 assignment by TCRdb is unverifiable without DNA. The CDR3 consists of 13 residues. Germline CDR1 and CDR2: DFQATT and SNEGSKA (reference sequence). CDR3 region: CSARGGVTDTQYF.

The CDR3: CASSQVPGDQPQHF. The V gene is TRBV4-1, the J gene TRBJ1-5; the TRBD1 assignment by TCRdb is unverifiable without DNA. This CDR3 has 14 residues. Germline assignment: CDR1 MGHRA and CDR2 YSYEKL.

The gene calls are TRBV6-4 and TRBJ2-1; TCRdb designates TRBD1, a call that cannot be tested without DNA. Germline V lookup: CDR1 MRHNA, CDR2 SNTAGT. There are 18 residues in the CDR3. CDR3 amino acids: CASSDGTAVISGYNEQFF.

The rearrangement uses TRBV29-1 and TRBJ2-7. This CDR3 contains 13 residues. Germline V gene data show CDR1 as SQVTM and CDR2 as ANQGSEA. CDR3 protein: CSVEAPESYEQYF.

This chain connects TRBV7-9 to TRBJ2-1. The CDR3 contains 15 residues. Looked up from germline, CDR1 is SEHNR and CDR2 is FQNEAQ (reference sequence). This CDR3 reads CASSPGRSSYNEQFF.

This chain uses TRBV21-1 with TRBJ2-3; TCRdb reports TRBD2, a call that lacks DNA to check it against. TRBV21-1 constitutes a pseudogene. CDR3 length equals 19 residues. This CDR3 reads CASSNRGLAGGESTDTQYF.

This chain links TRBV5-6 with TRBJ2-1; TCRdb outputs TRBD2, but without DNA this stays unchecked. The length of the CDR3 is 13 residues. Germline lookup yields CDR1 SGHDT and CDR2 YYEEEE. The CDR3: CASSAGLAHEQFF. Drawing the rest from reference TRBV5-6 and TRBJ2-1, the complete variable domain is DAGVTQSPTHLIKTRGQQVTLRCSPKSGHDTVSWYQQALGQGPQFIFQYYEEEERQRGNFPDRFSGHQFPNYSSELNVNALLLGDSALYLCASSAGLAHEQFFGPGTRLTVL.

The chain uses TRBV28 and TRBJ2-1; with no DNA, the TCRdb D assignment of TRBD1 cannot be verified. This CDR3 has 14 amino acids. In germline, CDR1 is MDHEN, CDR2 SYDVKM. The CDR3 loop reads CASSRGRPDNEQFF.